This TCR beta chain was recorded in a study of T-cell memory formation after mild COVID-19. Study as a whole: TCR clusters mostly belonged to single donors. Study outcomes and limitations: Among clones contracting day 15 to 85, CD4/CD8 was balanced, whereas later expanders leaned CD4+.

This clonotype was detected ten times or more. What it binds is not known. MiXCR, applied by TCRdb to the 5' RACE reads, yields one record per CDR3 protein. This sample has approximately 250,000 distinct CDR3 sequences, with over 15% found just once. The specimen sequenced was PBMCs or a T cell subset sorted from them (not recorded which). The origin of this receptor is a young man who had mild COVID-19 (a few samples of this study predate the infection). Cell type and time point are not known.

This CDR3 reads CASSYSIQGGNTEAFF. For the CDR3, the DNA is TGTGCCAGCAGTTACTCCATACAGGGCGGAAACACTGAAGCTTTCTTT. The chain joins TRBV6-5 to TRBJ1-1; TRBD1 is a possible D gene (6 bases). CDR3 length equals 16 residues. Trimming cost V 0 bases and J 2 bases, with 13 bases left between them. Germline V gene data show CDR1 as MNHEY and CDR2 as SVGAGI.